The clone carrying this T cell receptor (beta chain) was observed once. Assay: immunoSEQ multiplex PCR; the TCRdb copy retains only in-frame clones and omits some. The sample holds about 130,000 clones, approximately 77% seen once. This sample is part of a study of blood T cell repertoires in COVID-19. Whole-study context: Specimens from acute and convalescent COVID-19 originated in the United States, Italy and Spain.

This CDR3 has 15 residues. Per germline, CDR1 SGHRS and CDR2 YFSETQ. Trimming took off 3 bases at V and 1 base at J, with 11 bases between the two ends. Sequenced input: peripheral blood. The receptor was derived from a man older than 75 with acute or convalescent COVID-19. The J gene is TRBJ2-1, the V gene TRBV5-1, with a weak D call TRBD1 (5 bases). The CDR3 nucleotides read TGCGCCAGCAGCTACGAGCAGGGATCCTACAATGAGCAGTTCTTC. Its translation is CASSYEQGSYNEQFF.